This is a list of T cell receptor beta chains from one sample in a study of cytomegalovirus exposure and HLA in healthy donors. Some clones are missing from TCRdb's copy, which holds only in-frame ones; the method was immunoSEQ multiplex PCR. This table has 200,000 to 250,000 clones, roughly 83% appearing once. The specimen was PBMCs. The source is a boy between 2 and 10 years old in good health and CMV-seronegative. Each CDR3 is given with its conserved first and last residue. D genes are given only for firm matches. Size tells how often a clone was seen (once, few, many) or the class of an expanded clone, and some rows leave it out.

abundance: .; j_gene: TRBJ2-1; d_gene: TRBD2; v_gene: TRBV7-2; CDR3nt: TGTGCCAGCAGCTTAGGCTCGGGAGGGCCTTGGGATGAGCAGTTCTTC; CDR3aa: CASSLGSGGPWDEQFF
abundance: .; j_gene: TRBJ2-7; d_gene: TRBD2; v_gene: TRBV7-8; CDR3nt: TGTGCCAGCAGCTTTGGGACTAGCGGGACGGGCGAGCAGTACTTC; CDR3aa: CASSFGTSGTGEQYF
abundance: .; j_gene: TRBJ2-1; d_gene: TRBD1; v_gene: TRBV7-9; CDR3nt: TGTGCCAGCAGTACAGGACAGGGGCCGTACAATGAGCAGTTCTTC; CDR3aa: CASSTGQGPYNEQFF
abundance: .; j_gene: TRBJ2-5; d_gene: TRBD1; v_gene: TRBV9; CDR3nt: TGTGCCAGCAGCCCGACGGGACAGGGGGAGACCCAGTACTTC; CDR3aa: CASSPTGQGETQYF
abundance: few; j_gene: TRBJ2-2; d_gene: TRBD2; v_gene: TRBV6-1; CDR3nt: TGTGCCAGCAGTGAGGGACTAGCCCGGAACACCGGGGAGCTGTTTTTT; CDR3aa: CASSEGLARNTGELFF
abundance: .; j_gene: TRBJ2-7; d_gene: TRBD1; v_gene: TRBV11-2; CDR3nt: TGTGCCAGCAGCGGACAGGGCGTGTCCTACGAGCAGTACTTC; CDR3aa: CASSGQGVSYEQYF
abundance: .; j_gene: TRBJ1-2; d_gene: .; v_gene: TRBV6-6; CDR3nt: TGTGCCAGCAGTGGGGCAGATAACTATGGCTACACCTTC; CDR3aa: CASSGADNYGYTF
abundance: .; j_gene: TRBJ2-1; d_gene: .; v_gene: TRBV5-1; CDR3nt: TGCGCCAGCAAAGAAGCCTCGGGGTACAATGAGCAGTTCTTC; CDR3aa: CASKEASGYNEQFF
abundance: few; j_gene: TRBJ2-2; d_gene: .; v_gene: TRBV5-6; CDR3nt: TGTGCCAGCAGCCGGAACACCGGGGAGCTGTTTTTT; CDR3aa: CASSRNTGELFF
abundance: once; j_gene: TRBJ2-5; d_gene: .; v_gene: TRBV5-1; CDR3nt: TGCGCCAGCAGCTTGAATGCGGGATCCAGGGAGACCCAGTACTTC; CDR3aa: CASSLNAGSRETQYF
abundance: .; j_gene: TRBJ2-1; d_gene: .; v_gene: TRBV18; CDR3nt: TGTGCCAGCTCACCCACAGACAGGACCCGCTCCTACAATGAGCAGTTCTTC; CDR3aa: CASSPTDRTRSYNEQFF